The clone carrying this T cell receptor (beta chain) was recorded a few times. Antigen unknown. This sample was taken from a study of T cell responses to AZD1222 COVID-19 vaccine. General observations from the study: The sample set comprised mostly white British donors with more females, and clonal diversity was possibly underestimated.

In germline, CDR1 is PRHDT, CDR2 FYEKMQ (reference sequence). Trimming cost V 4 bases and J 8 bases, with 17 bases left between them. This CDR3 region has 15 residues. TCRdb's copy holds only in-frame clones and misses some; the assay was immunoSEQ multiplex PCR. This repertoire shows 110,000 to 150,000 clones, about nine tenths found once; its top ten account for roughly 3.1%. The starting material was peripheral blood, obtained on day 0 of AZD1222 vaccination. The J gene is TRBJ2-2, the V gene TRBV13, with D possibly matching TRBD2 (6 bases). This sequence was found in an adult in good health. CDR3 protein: CASSSDRDSQGELFF. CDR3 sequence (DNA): TGTGCCAGCAGCTCGGACCGGGACTCCCAGGGGGAGCTGTTTTTT.